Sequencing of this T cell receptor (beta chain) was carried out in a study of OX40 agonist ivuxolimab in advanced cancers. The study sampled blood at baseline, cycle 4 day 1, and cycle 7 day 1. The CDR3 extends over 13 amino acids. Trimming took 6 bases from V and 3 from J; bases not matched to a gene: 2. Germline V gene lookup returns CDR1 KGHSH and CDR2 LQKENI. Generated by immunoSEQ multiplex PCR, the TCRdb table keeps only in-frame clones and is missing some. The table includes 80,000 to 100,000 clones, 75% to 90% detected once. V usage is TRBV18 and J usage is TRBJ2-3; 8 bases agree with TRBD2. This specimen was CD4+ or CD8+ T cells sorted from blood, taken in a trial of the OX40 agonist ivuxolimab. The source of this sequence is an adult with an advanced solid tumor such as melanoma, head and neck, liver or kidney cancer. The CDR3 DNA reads TGTGCCAGCTCTACGGGAGGGACAGATACGCAGTATTTT. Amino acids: CASSTGGTDTQYF.